The T cell receptor (beta chain) under discussion was sequenced for a study of blood T cell repertoires in COVID-19. Study summary: COVID-19 samples, acute and convalescent, were from the United States, Italy and Spain. The cDNA or gDNA used as material had been derived from T cells, B-cell-depleted T cells, or PBMCs.

As processed by the authors: Reference gene primers were amplified, and this amplification served to estimate nucleated cell counts. Generated by immunoSEQ multiplex PCR, the TCRdb table keeps only in-frame clones and is missing some. Clonal size and the V and J genes are those of that table, whereas D and trimming came from the DNA. The data hold 350,000 or so clones, with 83% observed a single time. The V gene lost 4 bases and the J gene lost 7 bases, with 11 bases spanning the gap. The length of the CDR3 is 14 residues. Per germline, CDR1 LGHNA and CDR2 YNFKEQ. The receptor was isolated from a man aged 25-45 years with active or convalescent COVID-19. V is TRBV4-2 and J is TRBJ1-6, with D perhaps matching TRBD1 (5 bases). The sample consisted of peripheral blood. The CDR3 protein is CASSPGGSNSPLHF. DNA of the CDR3: TGTGCCAGCAGCCCGGGGGGATCAAATTCACCCCTCCACTTT.